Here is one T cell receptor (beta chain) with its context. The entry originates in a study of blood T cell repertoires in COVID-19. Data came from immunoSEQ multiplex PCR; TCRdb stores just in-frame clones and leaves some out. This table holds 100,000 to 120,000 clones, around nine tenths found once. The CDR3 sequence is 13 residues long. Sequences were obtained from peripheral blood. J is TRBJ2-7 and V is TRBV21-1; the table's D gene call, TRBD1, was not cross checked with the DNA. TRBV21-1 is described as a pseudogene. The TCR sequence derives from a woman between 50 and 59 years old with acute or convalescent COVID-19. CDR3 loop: CASSKDSSYEQYF. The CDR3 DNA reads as TGTGCCAGCAGCAAAGACAGCTCCTACGAGCAGTACTTC.